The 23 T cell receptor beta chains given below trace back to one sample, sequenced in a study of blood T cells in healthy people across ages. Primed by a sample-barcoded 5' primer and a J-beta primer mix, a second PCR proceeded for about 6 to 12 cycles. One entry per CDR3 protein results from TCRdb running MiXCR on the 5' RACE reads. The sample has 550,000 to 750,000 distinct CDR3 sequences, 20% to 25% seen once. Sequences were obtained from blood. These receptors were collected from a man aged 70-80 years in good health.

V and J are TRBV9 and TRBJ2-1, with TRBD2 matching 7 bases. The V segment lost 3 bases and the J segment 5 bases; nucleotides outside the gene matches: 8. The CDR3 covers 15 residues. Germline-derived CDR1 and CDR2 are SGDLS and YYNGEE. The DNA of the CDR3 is TGTGCCAGCAGCGCCGGGACTACCTGGGACAATGAGCAGTTCTTC. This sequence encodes CASSAGTTWDNEQFF.

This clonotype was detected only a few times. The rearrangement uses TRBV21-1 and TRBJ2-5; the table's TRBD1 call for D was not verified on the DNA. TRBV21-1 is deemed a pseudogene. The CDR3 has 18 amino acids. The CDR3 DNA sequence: TGTGCCAGCAGCAAAGAACAGGGGGCGCTATTTACTAGGGAGACCCAGTACTTC. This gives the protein CASSKEQGALFTRETQYF.

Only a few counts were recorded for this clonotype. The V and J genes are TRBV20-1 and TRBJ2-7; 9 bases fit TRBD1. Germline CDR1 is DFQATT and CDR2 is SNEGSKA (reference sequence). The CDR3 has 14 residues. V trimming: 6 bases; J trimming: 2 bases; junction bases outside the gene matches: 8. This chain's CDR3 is CSAPGTGKTYEQYF. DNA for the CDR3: TGCAGTGCGCCCGGGACAGGGAAAACCTACGAGCAGTACTTC.

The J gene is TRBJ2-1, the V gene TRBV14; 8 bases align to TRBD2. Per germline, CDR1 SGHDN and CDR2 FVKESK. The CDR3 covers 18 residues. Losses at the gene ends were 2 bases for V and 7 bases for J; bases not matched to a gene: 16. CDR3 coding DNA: TGTGCCAGCAGCCAACGGGTAGGGGCCGCGGGAGGATGGAATGAGCAGTTCTTC. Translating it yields CASSQRVGAAGGWNEQFF.

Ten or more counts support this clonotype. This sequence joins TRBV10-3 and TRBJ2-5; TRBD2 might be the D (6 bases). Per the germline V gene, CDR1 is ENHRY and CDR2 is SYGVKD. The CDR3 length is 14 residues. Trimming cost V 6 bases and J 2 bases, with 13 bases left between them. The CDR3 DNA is TGTGCCATCAGCAAAATAGCGGATCAAGAGACCCAGTACTTC. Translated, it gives CAISKIADQETQYF.

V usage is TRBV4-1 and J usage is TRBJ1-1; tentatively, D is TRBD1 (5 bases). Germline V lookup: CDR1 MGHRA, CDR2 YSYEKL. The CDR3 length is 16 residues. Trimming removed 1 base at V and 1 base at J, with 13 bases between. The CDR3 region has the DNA TGCGCCAGCAGCCAAGTACTCGACAGAAAGAACACTGAAGCTTTCTTT. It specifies CASSQVLDRKNTEAFF.

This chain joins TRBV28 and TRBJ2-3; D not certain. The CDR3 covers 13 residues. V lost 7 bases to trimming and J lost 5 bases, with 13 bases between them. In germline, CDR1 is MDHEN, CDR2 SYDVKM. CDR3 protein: CASTLVGIDTQYF. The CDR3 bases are TGTGCCAGCACCCTAGTAGGGATAGATACGCAGTATTTT.

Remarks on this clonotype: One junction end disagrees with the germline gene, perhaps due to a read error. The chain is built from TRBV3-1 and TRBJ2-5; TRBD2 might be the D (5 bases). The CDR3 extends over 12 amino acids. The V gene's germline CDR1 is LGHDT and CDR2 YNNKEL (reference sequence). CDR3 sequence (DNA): TGTGCCAGCAGCCAACGGGGTAGCACCAAAGGTTTC. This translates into CASSQRGSTKGF.

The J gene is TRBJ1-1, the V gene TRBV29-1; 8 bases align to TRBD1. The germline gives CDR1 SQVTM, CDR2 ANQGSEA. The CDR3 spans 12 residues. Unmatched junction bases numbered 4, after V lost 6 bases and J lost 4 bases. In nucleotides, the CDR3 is TGCAGCGTAGACACAGGGGGCACTGAAGCTTTCTTT. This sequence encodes CSVDTGGTEAFF.

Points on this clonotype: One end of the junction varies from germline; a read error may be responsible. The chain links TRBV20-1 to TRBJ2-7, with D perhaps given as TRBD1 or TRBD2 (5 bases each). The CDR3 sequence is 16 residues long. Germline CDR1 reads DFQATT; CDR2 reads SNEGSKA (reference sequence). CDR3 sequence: CGARDEHPGTAYEQYF. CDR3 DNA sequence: TGCGGTGCTAGAGATGAACACCCCGGGACGGCTTACGAGCAGTACTTC.

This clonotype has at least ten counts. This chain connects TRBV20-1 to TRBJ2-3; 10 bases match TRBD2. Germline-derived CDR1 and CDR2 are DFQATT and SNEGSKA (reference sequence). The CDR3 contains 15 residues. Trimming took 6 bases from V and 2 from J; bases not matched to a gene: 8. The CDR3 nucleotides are TGCAGTGCAGAGACTAGCGGGCTCCTCACAGATACGCAGTATTTT. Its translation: CSAETSGLLTDTQYF.

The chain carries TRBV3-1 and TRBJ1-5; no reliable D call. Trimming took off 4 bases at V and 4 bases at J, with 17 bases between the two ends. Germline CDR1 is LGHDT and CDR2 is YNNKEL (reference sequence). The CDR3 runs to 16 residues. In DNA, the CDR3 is TGTGCCAGCAGCCCACAAAAACTTGACCCTAATCAGCCCCAGCATTTT. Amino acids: CASSPQKLDPNQPQHF.

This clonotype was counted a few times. In DNA form, the CDR3 reads TGTGCCACCAGCAGAGAGTCCATGGGGCTTTACATTCAGTACTTC. This gives the protein CATSRESMGLYIQYF. This chain uses TRBV15 with TRBJ2-4; D possibly corresponds to TRBD1 (5 bases). V lost 0 bases and J 8 bases, leaving 14 bases between the germline ends. CDR1 is LNHNV, CDR2 YYDKDF, per germline (reference sequence). CDR3 size: 15 residues.

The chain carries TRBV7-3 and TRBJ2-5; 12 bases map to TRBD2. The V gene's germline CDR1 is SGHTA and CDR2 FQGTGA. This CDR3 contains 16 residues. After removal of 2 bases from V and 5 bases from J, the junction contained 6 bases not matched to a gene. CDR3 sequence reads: CASSLFPSGRAETQYF. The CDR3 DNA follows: TGTGCCAGCAGCTTATTTCCTAGCGGGAGGGCTGAGACCCAGTACTTC.

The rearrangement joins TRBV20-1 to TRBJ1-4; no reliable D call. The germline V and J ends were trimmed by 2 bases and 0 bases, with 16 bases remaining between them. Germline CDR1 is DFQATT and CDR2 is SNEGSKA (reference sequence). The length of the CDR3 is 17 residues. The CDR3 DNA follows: TGCAGTGCTAGACCGCCCTCTCGGTCTGCAACTAATGAAAAACTGTTTTTT. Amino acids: CSARPPSRSATNEKLFF.

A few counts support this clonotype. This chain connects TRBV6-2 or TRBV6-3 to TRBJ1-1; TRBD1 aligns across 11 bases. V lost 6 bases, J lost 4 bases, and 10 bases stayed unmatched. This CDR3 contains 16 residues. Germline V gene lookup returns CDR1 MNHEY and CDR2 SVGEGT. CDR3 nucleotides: TGTGCCAGCAGAAGGCTGGGACAGGGGGTAATCACTGAAGCTTTCTTT. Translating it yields CASRRLGQGVITEAFF.

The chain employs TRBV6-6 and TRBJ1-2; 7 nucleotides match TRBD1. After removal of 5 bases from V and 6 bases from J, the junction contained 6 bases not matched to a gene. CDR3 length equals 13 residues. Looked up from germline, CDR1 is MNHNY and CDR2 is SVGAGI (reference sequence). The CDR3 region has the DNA TGTGCCAGCAGTAAGACAGGGTATAATGGCTACACCTTC. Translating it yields CASSKTGYNGYTF.

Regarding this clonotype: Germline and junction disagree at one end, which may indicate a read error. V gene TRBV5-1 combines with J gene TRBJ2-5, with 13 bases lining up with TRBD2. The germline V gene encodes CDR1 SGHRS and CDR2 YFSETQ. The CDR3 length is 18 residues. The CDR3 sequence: CASSLSSGLAGSYNEQLF. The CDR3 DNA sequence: TGCGCCAGCAGCTTGAGCTCGGGACTAGCGGGGTCCTACAATGAGCAGCTCTTC.

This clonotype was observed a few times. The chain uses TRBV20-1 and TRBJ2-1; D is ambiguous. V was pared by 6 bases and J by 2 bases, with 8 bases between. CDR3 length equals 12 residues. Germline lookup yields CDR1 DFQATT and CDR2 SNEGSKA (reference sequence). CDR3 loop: CSAPAAYNEQFF. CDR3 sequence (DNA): TGCAGTGCCCCGGCCGCCTACAATGAGCAGTTCTTC.

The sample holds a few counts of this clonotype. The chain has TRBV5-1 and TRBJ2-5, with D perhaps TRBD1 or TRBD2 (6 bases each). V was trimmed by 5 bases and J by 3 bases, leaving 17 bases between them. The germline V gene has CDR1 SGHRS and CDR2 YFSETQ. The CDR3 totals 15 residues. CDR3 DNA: TGCGCCAGCAGTTTGCGGGGATACAGGGAAGAGACCCAGTACTTC. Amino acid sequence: CASSLRGYREETQYF.

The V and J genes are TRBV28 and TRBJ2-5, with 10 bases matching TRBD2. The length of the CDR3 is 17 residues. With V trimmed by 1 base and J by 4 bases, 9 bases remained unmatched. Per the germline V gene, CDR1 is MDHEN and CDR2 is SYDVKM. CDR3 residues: CASSLYSGRARGETQYF. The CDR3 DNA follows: TGTGCCAGCAGTTTATACAGCGGGAGGGCCCGTGGAGAGACCCAGTACTTC. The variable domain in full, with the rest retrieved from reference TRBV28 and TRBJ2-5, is DVKVTQSSRYLVKRTGEKVFLECVQDMDHENMFWYRQDPGLGLRLIYFSYDVKMKEKGDIPEGYSVSREKKERFSLILESASTNQTSMYLCASSLYSGRARGETQYFGPGTRLLVL.

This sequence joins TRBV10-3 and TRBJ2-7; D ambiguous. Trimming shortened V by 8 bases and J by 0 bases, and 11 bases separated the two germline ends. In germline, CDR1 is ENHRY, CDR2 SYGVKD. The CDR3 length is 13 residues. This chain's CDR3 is CAIGVESSYEQYF. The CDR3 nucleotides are TGTGCCATCGGGGTGGAAAGCTCCTACGAGCAGTACTTC.

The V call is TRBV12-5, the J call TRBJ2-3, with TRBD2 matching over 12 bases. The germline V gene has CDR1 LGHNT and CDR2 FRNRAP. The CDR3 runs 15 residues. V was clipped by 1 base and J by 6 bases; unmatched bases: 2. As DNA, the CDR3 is TGTGCTAGTGGTTTGGGACTAGCGGGAGTCGATACGCAGTATTTT. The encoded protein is CASGLGLAGVDTQYF.